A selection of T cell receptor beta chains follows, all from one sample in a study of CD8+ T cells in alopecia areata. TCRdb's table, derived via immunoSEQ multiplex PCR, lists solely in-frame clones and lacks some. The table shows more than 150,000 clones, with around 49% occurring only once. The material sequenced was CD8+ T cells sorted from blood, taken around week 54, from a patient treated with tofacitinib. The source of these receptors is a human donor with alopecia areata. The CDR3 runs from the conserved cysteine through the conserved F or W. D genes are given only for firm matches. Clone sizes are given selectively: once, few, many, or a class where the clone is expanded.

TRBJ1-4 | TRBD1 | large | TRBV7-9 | CASSHGTGKNEKLFF | TGTGCCAGCAGTCACGGGACAGGGAAAAATGAAAAACTGTTTTTT
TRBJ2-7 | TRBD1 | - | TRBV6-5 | CASSFRNRGPPYEQYF | TGTGCCAGCAGTTTCCGGAATAGGGGGCCCCCCTACGAGCAGTACTTC
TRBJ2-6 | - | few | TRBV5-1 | CASRPGQTLSGANVLTF | TGCGCCAGCAGACCGGGACAAACCCTCTCTGGGGCCAACGTCCTGACTTTC
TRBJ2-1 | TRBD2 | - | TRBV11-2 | CASSLDPLAGPYNEQFF | TGTGCCAGCAGCTTAGATCCCCTAGCGGGGCCCTACAATGAGCAGTTCTTC
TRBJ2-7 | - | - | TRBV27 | CASSPPGGLSYEQYF | TGTGCCAGCAGTCCCCCCGGGGGGCTTTCCTACGAGCAGTACTTC
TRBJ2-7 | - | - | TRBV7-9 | CASTSSGYPTYEQYF | TGTGCCAGCACCTCCTCGGGGTACCCTACCTACGAGCAGTACTTC
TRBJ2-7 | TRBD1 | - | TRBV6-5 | CASSYGGTASYEQYF | TGTGCCAGCAGTTATGGTGGGACAGCCTCCTACGAGCAGTACTTC
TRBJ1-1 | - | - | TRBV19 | CASADGPNTEAFF | TGTGCCAGTGCGGACGGCCCGAACACTGAAGCTTTCTTT
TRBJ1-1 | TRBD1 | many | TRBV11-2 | CASRDRTDTEAFF | TGTGCCAGCAGGGACAGGACTGACACTGAAGCTTTCTTT
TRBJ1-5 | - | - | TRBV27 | CASSNYSNQPQHF | TGTGCCAGCAGCAACTACAGCAATCAGCCCCAGCATTTT
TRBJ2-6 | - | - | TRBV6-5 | CASRYSGANVLTF | TGTGCCAGCAGGTACTCTGGGGCCAACGTCCTGACTTTC
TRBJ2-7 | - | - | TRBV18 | CASSPRPENYEQYF | TGTGCCAGCTCACCGAGGCCGGAGAACTACGAGCAGTACTTC
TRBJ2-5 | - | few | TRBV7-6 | CASSLYASSGTQYF | TGTGCCAGCAGCTTATACGCTAGCTCGGGGACCCAGTACTTC
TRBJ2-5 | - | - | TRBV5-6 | CASTRPLSQETQYF | TGTGCCAGCACCAGACCTCTAAGCCAAGAGACCCAGTACTTC
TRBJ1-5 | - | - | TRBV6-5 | CASSPTDSNQPQHF | TGTGCCAGCAGTCCGACGGATAGCAATCAGCCCCAGCATTTT
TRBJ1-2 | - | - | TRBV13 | CASSLDSVYGYTF | TGTGCCAGCAGCTTAGATTCAGTCTATGGCTACACCTTC
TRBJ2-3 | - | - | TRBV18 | CASSSELADTQYF | TGTGCCAGCTCATCGGAGTTGGCAGATACGCAGTATTTT
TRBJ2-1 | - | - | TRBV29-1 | CSVLGSYNEQFF | TGCAGCGTGTTGGGAAGCTACAATGAGCAGTTCTTC
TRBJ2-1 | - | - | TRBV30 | CAWSLSPGDEQFF | TGTGCCTGGAGTTTGTCCCCTGGAGATGAGCAGTTCTTC
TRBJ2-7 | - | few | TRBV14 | CASSQVLGSEQYF | TGTGCCAGCAGCCAAGTACTTGGGAGTGAGCAGTACTTC
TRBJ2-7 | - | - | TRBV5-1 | CASSWGPGYEQYF | TGCGCCAGCAGCTGGGGACCCGGCTACGAGCAGTACTTC
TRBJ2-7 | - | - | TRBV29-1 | CSVGAGNSHEQYF | TGCAGCGTTGGCGCGGGGAACAGCCACGAGCAGTACTTC